The sequence of this T cell receptor beta chain was determined in a study of Ad26.COV2.S vaccination and SARS-CoV-2 variants. A word on this clone: The antigen remains unidentified.

The data were produced by immunoSEQ multiplex PCR, yet TCRdb's version contains in-frame clones alone and is incomplete. The repertoire includes approximately 97,000 clones, 60% to 85% of them detected once, and 17% sits in the top ten. Findings and limits, study-wide: Vaccine recipients and placebo recipients showed similar non-spike TCR breadth. It is possible that the TCR breadth and depth analyses underestimated the total T cell responses. Spike-specific TCR breadth was greater after Ad26.COV2.S than placebo.

Trimming removed 0 bases from V and 4 bases from J, with 8 bases in between. The CDR3 has 14 amino acids. The germline V gene encodes CDR1 SGHRS and CDR2 YFSETQ. This TCR was recovered from a human donor who had recovered from COVID-19. Sequencing was performed on peripheral blood, taken after recovery from COVID-19. This sequence joins TRBV5-1 and TRBJ2-1; a possible D gene is TRBD1 (5 bases). CDR3 sequence reads: CASSLGTFYNEQFF. CDR3 DNA sequence: TGCGCCAGCAGCTTGGGGACATTTTACAATGAGCAGTTCTTC.